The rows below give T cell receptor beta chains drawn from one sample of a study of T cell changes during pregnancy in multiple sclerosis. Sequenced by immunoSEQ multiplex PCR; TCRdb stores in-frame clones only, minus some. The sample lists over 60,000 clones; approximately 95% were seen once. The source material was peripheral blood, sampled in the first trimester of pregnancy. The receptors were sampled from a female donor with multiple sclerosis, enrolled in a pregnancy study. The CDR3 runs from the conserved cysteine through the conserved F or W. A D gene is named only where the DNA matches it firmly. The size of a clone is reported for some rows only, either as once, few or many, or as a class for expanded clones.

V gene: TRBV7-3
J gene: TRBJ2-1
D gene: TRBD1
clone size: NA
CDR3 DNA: TGTGCCAGCAGCCCTCGGACAGGGAGGAATGAGCAGTTCTTC
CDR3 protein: CASSPRTGRNEQFF

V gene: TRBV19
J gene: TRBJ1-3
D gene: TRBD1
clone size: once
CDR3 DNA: TGTGCCAGTAGTAACCCGGGACAGGGGAGCTCTGGAAACACCATATATTTT
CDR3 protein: CASSNPGQGSSGNTIYF

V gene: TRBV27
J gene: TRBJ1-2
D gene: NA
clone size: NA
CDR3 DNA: TGTGCCAGCAGTTCGACAGGTTATGGCTACACCTTC
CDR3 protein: CASSSTGYGYTF

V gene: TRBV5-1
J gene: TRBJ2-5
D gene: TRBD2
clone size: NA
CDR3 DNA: TGCGCCAGCAGTGGCAGCGGGGGTCCCCCTGGGACCCAGTACTTC
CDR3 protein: CASSGSGGPPGTQYF

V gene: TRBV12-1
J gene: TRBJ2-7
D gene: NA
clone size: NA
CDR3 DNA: TGTGCCAGCAGCTCTGGGACTAGCGGGTCTTTTACCGACGAGCAGTACTTC
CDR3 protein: CASSSGTSGSFTDEQYF

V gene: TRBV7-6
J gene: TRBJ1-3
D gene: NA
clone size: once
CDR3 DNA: TGTGCCAGCAGCTTAACAGGTTACTCTGGAAACACCATATATTTT
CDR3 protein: CASSLTGYSGNTIYF

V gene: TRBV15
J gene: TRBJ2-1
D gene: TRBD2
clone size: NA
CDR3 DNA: TGTGCCACCAGCAGAGATAGCTCCGGGGGCCGGGGTACTAGCGGGAGGCGCGATGAGCAGTTCTTC
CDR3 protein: CATSRDSSGGRGTSGRRDEQFF

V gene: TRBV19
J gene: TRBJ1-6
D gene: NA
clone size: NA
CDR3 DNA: TGTGCCAGTAGTATCACAAGGGCGCCAAGGGGTGAAAATTCACCCCTCCACTTT
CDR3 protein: CASSITRAPRGENSPLHF

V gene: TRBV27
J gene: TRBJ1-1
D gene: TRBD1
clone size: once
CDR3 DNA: TGTGCCAGCAGTTCCGACTTAACCGGGACAGTCAACACTGAAGCTTTCTTT
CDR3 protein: CASSSDLTGTVNTEAFF

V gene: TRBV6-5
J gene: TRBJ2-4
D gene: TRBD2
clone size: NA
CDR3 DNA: TGTGCCAGCAGTTTCACTAGCGGGACTAACATTCAGTACTTC
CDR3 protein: CASSFTSGTNIQYF

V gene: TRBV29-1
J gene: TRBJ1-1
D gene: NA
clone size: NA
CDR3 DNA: TGCAGCGCTTCCACAGGGGAAGCTTTCTTT
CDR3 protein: CSASTGEAFF

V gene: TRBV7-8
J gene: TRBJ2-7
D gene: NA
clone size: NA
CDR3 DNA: TGTGCCAGCAGCTCGCCACGACGGGACGAGCAGTACTTC
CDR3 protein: CASSSPRRDEQYF

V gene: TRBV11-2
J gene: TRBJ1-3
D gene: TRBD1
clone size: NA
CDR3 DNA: TGTGCCAGCAGCTCACAGGGGGCCCACTCTGGAAACACCATATATTTT
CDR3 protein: CASSSQGAHSGNTIYF

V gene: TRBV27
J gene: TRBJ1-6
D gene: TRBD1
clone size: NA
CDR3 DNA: TGTGCCAGCAGCTGGACAGGGTATAATTCACCCCTCCACTTT
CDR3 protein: CASSWTGYNSPLHF

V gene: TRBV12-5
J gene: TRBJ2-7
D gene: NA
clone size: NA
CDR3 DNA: TGTGCTAGTGGTTTGGAACAGCTCTACGAGCAGTACTTC
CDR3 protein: CASGLEQLYEQYF

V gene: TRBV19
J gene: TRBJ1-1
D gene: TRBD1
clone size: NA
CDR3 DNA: TGTGCCACTCGGACAGGGGAGTCCACTGAAGCTTTCTTT
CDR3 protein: CATRTGESTEAFF

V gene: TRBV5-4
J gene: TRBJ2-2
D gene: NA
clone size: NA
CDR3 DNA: TGTGCCAGCAGCTTGAAGGGGGGGGGCACCGGGGAGCTGTTTTTT
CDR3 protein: CASSLKGGGTGELFF

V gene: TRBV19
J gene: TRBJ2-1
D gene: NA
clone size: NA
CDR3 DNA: TGTGCCAGTAGTATAGGGGACTCTTTAAGGAATGAGCAGTTCTTC
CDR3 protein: CASSIGDSLRNEQFF

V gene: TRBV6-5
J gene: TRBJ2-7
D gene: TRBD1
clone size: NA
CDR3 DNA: TGTGCCAGCAGTTACGCACCGGGACAGGGCCTCGAGCAGTACTTC
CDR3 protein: CASSYAPGQGLEQYF

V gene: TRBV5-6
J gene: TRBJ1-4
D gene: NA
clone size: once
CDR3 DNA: TGTGCCAGCAGCCTCGGTGCAACTAATGAAAAACTGTTTTTT
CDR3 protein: CASSLGATNEKLFF

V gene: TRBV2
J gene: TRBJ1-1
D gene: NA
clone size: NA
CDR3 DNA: TGTGCCAGCAGTGGGCAGGGATACACTGAAGCTTTCTTT
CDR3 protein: CASSGQGYTEAFF

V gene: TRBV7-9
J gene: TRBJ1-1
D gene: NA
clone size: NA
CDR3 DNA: TGTGCCAGCAGCGAGAGGGGGAGTACTGAAGCTTTCTTT
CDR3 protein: CASSERGSTEAFF

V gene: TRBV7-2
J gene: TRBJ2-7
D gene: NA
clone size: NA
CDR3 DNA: TGTGCCAGCAGCTGGGACAACGGCTACTACGAGCAGTACTTC
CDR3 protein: CASSWDNGYYEQYF

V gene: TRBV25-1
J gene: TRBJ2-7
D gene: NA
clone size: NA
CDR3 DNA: TGTGCCAGCAGTGAATTCTCTAGCTCCTACGAGCAGTACTTC
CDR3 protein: CASSEFSSSYEQYF

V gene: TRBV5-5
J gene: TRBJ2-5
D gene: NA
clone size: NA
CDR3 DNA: TGTGCCAGCAGCTTCGGAGCGGTACAAGAGACCCAGTACTTC
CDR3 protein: CASSFGAVQETQYF

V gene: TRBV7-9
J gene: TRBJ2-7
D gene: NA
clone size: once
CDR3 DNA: TGTGCCAGCAGCCCCCCCGGGGGCTACGAGCAGTACTTC
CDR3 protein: CASSPPGGYEQYF